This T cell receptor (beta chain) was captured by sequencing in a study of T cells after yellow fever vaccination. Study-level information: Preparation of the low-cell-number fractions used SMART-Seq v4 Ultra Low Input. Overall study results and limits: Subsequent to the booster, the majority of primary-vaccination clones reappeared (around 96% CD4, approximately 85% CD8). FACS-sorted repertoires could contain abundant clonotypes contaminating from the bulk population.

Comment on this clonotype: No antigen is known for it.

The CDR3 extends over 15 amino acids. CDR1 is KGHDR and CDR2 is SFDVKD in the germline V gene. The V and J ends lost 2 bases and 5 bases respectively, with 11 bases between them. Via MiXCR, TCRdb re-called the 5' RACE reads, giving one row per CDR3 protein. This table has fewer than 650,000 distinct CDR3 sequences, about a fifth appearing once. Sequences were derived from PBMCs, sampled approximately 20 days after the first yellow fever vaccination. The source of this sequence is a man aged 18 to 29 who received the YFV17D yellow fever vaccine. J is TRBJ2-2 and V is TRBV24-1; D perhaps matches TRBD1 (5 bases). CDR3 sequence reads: CATSDWAGRTGELFF. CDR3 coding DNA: TGTGCCACCAGTGATTGGGCAGGGCGAACCGGGGAGCTGTTTTTT.